The rows below give T cell receptor beta chains drawn from one sample of a study of blood T cells in healthy people across ages. One entry per CDR3 protein results from TCRdb running MiXCR on the 5' RACE reads. The sample includes 980,000 or so distinct CDR3 sequences, about 48% of them seen just once. Sequenced material: blood. The source is a man aged 25 to 45 in good health. CDR3s include the opening cysteine and the closing phenylalanine or tryptophan. A D gene is named only where the DNA matches it firmly. The size of a clone is reported for some rows only, either as once, few or many, or as a class for expanded clones.

clone_size: -
d_call: -
j_call: TRBJ2-1
v_call: TRBV15
cdr3_nt: TGTGCCACCGGCAGAGATAGGGGCAATGAGCAGTTCTTC
cdr3_aa: CATGRDRGNEQFF

clone_size: -
d_call: -
j_call: TRBJ1-5
v_call: TRBV7-9
cdr3_nt: TGTGCCAGCAGAGAACAACGTCTCAATCAGCCCCAGCATTTT
cdr3_aa: CASREQRLNQPQHF

clone_size: few
d_call: TRBD1
j_call: TRBJ2-7
v_call: TRBV6-1
cdr3_nt: TGTGCCAGCAGAGGGGGCATTCTCTCATACGAGCAGTACTTC
cdr3_aa: CASRGGILSYEQYF

clone_size: few
d_call: TRBD1
j_call: TRBJ2-1
v_call: TRBV25-1
cdr3_nt: TGTGCCAGCACCCTCACCGGGCAGGGGGCGGTTGGTTTGACCTACAATGAGCAGTTCTTC
cdr3_aa: CASTLTGQGAVGLTYNEQFF

clone_size: -
d_call: TRBD2
j_call: TRBJ2-1
v_call: TRBV7-9
cdr3_nt: TGTGCCAGCAGCTCAGGACTAGCGGGGGGGCCCTACCCTTACAATGAGCAGTTCTTC
cdr3_aa: CASSSGLAGGPYPYNEQFF

clone_size: -
d_call: -
j_call: TRBJ2-7
v_call: TRBV20-1
cdr3_nt: TGCAGTGCTAGAGATAACGGCAGGACCTACGAGCAGTACTTC
cdr3_aa: CSARDNGRTYEQYF

clone_size: few
d_call: -
j_call: TRBJ2-7
v_call: TRBV15
cdr3_nt: TGTGCCACCAGCAGAGATAACAATCGCGAGCAGTACTTC
cdr3_aa: CATSRDNNREQYF

clone_size: -
d_call: -
j_call: TRBJ2-3
v_call: TRBV27
cdr3_nt: TGTGCCAGCAGCCACGGGGGGCTAGACAGGATTACGCAGTATTTT
cdr3_aa: CASSHGGLDRITQYF

clone_size: -
d_call: -
j_call: TRBJ2-7
v_call: TRBV7-2
cdr3_nt: TGTGCCAGCAGCTATTTTTCCGGGACGGTGTACGAGCAGTACTTC
cdr3_aa: CASSYFSGTVYEQYF

clone_size: -
d_call: -
j_call: TRBJ1-4
v_call: TRBV6-2/TRBV6-3
cdr3_nt: TGTGCCAGCAGCACCGGGGGGAGAAAACTGTTTTTT
cdr3_aa: CASSTGGRKLFF

clone_size: -
d_call: -
j_call: TRBJ1-5
v_call: TRBV20-1
cdr3_nt: TGCAGTGCTAGAGATTATAACGGCCCTGGAGATCAGCCCCAGCATTTT
cdr3_aa: CSARDYNGPGDQPQHF

clone_size: -
d_call: -
j_call: TRBJ2-2
v_call: TRBV29-1
cdr3_nt: TGCAGCGTTTCCAGGACGAACACCGGGGAGCTGTTTTTT
cdr3_aa: CSVSRTNTGELFF

clone_size: few
d_call: TRBD1
j_call: TRBJ2-3
v_call: TRBV12-3/TRBV12-4
cdr3_nt: TGTGCCAGCCGACAGGGGGTTGCGGCAGATACGCAGTATTTT
cdr3_aa: CASRQGVAADTQYF